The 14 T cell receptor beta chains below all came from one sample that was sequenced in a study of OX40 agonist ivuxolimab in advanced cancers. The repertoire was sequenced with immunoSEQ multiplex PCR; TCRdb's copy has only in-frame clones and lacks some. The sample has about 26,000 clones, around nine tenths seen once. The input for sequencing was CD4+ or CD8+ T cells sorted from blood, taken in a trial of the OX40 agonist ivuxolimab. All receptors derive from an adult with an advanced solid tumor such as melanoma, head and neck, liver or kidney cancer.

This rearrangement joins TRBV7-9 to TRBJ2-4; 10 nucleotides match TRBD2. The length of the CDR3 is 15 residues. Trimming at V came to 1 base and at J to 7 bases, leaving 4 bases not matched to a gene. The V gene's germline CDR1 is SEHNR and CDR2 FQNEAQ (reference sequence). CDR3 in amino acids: CASSLVLAGLNIQYF. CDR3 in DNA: TGTGCCAGCAGCTTAGTACTAGCGGGACTTAACATTCAGTACTTC.

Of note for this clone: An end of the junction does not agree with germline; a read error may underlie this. In DNA, the CDR3 is TGTGTCAGCAGTTTATCTGGCAATCAGCCCCAGCATTTT. Translated, it gives CVSSLSGNQPQHF. The rearrangement joins TRBV27 to TRBJ1-5; D not resolved. The CDR3 covers 13 residues. Germline V gene data show CDR1 as MNHEY and CDR2 as SMNVEV (reference sequence).

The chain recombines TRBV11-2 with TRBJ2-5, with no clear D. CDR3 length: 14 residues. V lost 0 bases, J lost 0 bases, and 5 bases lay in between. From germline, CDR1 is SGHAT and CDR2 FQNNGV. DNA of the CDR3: TGTGCCAGCAGCTTAGATCCGTACCAAGAGACCCAGTACTTC. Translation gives CASSLDPYQETQYF.

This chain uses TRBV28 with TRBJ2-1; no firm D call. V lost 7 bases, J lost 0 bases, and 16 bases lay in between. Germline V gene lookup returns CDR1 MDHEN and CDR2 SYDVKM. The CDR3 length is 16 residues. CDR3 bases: TGTGCCAGCATCTCTGAACTCACGAGCTCCTACAATGAGCAGTTCTTC. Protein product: CASISELTSSYNEQFF.

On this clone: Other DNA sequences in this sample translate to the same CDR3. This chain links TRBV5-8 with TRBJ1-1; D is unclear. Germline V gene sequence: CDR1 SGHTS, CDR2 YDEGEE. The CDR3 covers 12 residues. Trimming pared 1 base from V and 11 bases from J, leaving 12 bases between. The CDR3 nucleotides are TGTGCCAGCAGCTTGAGTGCCTTGGACGCTTTCTTT. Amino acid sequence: CASSLSALDAFF.

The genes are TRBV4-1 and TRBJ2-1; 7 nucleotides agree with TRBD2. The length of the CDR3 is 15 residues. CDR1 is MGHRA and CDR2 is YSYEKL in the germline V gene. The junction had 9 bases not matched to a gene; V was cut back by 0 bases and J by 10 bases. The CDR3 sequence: CASSQDRGGTDEQFF. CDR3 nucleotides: TGCGCCAGCAGCCAAGATCGGGGAGGGACGGACGAGCAGTTCTTC.

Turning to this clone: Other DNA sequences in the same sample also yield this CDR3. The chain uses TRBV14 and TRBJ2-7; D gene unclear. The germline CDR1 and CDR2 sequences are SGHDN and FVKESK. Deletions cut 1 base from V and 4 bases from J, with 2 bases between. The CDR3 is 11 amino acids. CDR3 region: CASSQGYEQYF. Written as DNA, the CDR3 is TGTGCCAGCAGCCAAGGATACGAGCAGTACTTC.

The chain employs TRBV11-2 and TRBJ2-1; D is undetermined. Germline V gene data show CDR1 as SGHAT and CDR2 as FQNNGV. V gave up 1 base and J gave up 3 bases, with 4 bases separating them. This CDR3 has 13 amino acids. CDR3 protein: CASSLVGYNEQFF. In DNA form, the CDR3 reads TGTGCCAGCAGCTTAGTGGGCTACAATGAGCAGTTCTTC.

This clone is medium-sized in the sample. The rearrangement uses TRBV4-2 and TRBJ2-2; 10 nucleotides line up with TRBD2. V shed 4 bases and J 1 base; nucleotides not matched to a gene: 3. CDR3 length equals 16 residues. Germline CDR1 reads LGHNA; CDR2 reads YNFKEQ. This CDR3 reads CASSLSSGGNTGELFF. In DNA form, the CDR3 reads TGTGCCAGCAGCCTGTCTAGCGGGGGGAACACCGGGGAGCTGTTTTTT.

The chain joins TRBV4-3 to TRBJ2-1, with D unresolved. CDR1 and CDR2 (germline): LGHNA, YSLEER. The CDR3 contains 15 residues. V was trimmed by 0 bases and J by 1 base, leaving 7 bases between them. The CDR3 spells CASSQDYFSYNEQFF. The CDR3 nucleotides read TGCGCCAGCAGCCAAGATTACTTTTCCTACAATGAGCAGTTCTTC.

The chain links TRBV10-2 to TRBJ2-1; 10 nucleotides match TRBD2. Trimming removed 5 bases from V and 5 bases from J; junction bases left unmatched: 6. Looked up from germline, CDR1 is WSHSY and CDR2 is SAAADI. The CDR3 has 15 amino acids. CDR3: CASSLTSGVNNEQFF. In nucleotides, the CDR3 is TGCGCCAGCAGTCTTACTAGCGGGGTAAACAATGAGCAGTTCTTC.

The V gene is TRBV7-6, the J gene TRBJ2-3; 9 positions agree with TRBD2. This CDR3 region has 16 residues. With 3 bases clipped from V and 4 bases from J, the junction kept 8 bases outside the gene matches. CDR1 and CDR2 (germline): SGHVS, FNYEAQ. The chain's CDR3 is CASSFPLAGGADTQYF. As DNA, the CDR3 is TGTGCCAGCAGCTTCCCCCTCGCGGGAGGGGCAGATACGCAGTATTTT.

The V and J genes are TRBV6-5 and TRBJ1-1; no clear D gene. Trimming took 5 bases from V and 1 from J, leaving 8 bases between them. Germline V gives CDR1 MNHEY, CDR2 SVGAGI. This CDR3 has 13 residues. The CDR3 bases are TGTGCCAGCAGTGGTCGGGCGAACACTGAAGCTTTCTTT. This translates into CASSGRANTEAFF.

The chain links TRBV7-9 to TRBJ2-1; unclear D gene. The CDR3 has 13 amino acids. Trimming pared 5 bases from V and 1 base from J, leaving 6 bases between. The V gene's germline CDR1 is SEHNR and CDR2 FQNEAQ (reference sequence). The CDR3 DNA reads TGTGCCAGCAGCCCCGGGTCCTACAATGAGCAGTTCTTC. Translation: CASSPGSYNEQFF.